This T cell receptor (beta chain) was documented in a study of blood T cell repertoires in COVID-19. Study background: From the United States, Italy and Spain came samples of acute and convalescent COVID-19. In each case, the material was cDNA or gDNA derived from T cells, B-cell-depleted T cells, or PBMCs.

Germline loops: CDR1 MDHEN, CDR2 SYDVKM. V lost 2 bases to trimming and J lost 0 bases, with 13 bases between them. The CDR3 length is 16 residues. Generated by immunoSEQ multiplex PCR, the TCRdb table keeps only in-frame clones and is missing some. The sample carries a few hundred thousand clones, approximately 85% recorded once. The material sequenced was PBMCs or T cells enriched from blood (not recorded which). The sequence was obtained from a woman aged 25 to 45 who had recovered from COVID-19. The rearrangement links TRBV28 to TRBJ1-1; D possibly corresponds to TRBD1 (5 bases). As DNA, the CDR3 is TGTGCCAGCAGTTTAGCAGTCTGGGGCGTGAACACTGAAGCTTTCTTT. Amino acids: CASSLAVWGVNTEAFF.